This paragraph reports one T cell receptor (beta chain). The data are from a study of blood T cell repertoires in COVID-19. Study summary: Nucleic acid was either cDNA or gDNA, and it came from T cells, B-cell-depleted T cells, or PBMCs.

V was pared by 3 bases and J by 4 bases, with 6 bases of the junction left unmatched. This CDR3 spans 16 amino acids. Looked up from germline, CDR1 is LGHDT and CDR2 is YNNKEL (reference sequence). Enrolled through a virtual design, the participants were between roughly 18 and 90 years of age and came from 24 US areas. Participants had their cohort set by participant-reported clinical history. Original processing methods: By means of reference gene primer amplification, nucleated cell counts were estimated. Sequenced by immunoSEQ multiplex PCR; TCRdb stores in-frame clones only, minus some. Clone size and the V and J calls come from that table; the DNA yielded D and trimming. The sample records around 310,000 clones, approximately 89% being singletons.

The TCR comes from a woman aged 25-40 years who had recovered from COVID-19. Specimen: PBMCs or T cells enriched from blood (not recorded which). V is TRBV3-1 (or the pseudogene TRBV3-2) and J is TRBJ1-6, with 7 bases aligning to TRBD1. This CDR3 reads CASSHTGQLYNSPLHF. The CDR3 DNA is TGTGCCAGCAGCCACACGGGACAGCTATATAATTCACCCCTCCACTTT.